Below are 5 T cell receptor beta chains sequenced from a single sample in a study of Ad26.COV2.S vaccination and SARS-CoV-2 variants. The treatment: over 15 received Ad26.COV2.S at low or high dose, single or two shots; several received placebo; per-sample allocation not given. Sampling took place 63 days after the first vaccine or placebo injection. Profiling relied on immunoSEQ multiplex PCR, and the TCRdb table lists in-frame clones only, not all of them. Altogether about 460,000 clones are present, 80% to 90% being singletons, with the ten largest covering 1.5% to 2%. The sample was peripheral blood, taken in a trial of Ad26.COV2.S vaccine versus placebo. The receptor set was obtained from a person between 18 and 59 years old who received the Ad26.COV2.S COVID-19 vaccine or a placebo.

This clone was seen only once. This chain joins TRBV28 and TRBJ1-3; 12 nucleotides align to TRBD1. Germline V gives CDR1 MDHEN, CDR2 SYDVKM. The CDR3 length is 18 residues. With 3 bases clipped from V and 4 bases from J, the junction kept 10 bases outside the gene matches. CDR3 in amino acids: CASSFGTGGALTGNTIYF. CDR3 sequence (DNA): TGTGCCAGCAGTTTTGGGACAGGGGGCGCCTTAACCGGAAACACCATATATTTT.

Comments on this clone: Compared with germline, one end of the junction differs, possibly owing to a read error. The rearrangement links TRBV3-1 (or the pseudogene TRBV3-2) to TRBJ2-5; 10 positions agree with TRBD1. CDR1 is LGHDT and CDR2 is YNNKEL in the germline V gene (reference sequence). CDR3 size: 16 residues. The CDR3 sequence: CASSQDGTGVFETQYF. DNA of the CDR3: TGTGCCAGCAGTCAAGACGGGACAGGGGTCTTTGAGACCCAGTACTTC.

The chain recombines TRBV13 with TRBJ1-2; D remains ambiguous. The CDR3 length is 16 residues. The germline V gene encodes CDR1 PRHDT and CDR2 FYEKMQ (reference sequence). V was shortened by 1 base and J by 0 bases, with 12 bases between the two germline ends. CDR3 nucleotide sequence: TGTGCCAGCAGCTTAGTCGAGGTCCCGACTAACTATGGCTACACCTTC. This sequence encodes CASSLVEVPTNYGYTF.

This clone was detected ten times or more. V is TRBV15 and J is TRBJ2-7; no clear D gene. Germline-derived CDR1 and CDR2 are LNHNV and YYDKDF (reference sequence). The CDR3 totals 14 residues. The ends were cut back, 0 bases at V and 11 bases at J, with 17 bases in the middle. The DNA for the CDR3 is TGTGCCACCAGCAGAGATCGGGTACTCGGCCGGGAGTACTTC. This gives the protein CATSRDRVLGREYF.

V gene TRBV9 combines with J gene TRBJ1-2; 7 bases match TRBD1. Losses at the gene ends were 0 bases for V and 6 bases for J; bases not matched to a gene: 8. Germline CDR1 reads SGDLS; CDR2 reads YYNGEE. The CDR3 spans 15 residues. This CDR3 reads CASSVGLQGGHGYTF. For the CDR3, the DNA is TGTGCCAGCAGCGTAGGTCTTCAGGGGGGGCATGGCTACACCTTC.